A single sample is the source of the 18 T cell receptor beta chains below, sequenced in a study of CD4 and CD8 cells across lung adenocarcinoma regions. One entry per CDR3 protein results from TCRdb running MiXCR on the PCR reads. The sample holds approximately 5,000 distinct CDR3 sequences; almost 50% are singletons and the top ten take roughly 87%. Material for sequencing was CD8+ T cells from the margin of a lung tumor. The receptor set was obtained from a male donor with lung adenocarcinoma. The CD4 and CD8 labels of this study may be unreliable.

This rearrangement joins TRBV12-3 or TRBV12-4 to TRBJ2-7, with D hard to call. V lost 5 bases and J 2 bases, leaving 13 bases between the germline ends. This CDR3 is built from 14 residues. In DNA form, the CDR3 reads TGTGCCAGCAGTGATACTCCTACTACCTACGAGCAGTACTTC. It translates to CASSDTPTTYEQYF.

This clonotype appeared once. V gene TRBV10-1 combines with J gene TRBJ2-1, with TRBD2 matching over 9 bases. The end of the DNA fits TRBJ2-7 better, so the J call may be wrong. Germline V gene sequence: CDR1 WNHNN, CDR2 SYGVQD (reference sequence). The CDR3 runs 15 residues. CDR3 nucleotide sequence: TGCGCCAGCAGTGAGGTTAGAGCGGGAGGTGGCGAGCAGTACTTC. As protein: CASSEVRAGGGEQYF.

Judged by abundance, this clonotype is medium-sized. The chain joins TRBV27 to TRBJ2-3; 8 positions match TRBD1. Germline values: CDR1 MNHEY, CDR2 SMNVEV (reference sequence). J was trimmed by 1 base and V by 5 bases; bases with no gene match: 8. This CDR3 spans 16 amino acids. This CDR3 reads CASSRPPGQGTDTQYF. The CDR3 DNA is TGTGCCAGCAGTCGCCCTCCGGGACAGGGCACAGATACGCAGTATTTT.

The chain links TRBV6-1 to TRBJ2-3, with 8 bases fitting TRBD2. The DNA end favors TRBJ2-7, so the J call may be wrong. This CDR3 has 15 amino acids. From germline, CDR1 is MNHNS and CDR2 SASEGT. The CDR3 here is CASTIGTSHTYEQYF. Here the CDR3 DNA reads TGTGCCAGCACAATCGGGACTAGTCATACCTACGAGCAGTACTTC.

This clonotype came up many times. The chain is built from TRBV6-1 and TRBJ2-1; either TRBD1 or TRBD2 may supply D (5 bases each). V gave up 5 bases and J gave up 8 bases, with 19 bases separating them. Germline lookup yields CDR1 MNHNS and CDR2 SASEGT. The CDR3 has 15 amino acids. The chain's CDR3 is CASSPRDGSEDEQFF. The CDR3 DNA reads as TGTGCCAGCAGTCCTCGGGACGGGTCTGAAGATGAGCAGTTCTTC.

V and J are TRBV7-2 and TRBJ2-1, with a weak D call TRBD1 (6 bases). V lost 2 bases, J lost 7 bases, and 12 bases lay in between. The CDR3 loop spans 14 amino acids. CDR1 SGHTA and CDR2 FQGNSA come from the germline V gene. CDR3 sequence (DNA): TGTGCCAGCAGCTTATGGCAGGGGAAGAATGAGCAGTTCTTC. Amino acids: CASSLWQGKNEQFF.

V usage is TRBV10-1 and J usage is TRBJ2-3, with 8 bases identical to TRBD2. Germline values: CDR1 WNHNN, CDR2 SYGVQD (reference sequence). The CDR3 loop spans 15 amino acids. V lost 8 bases, J lost 9 bases, and 16 bases stayed unmatched. The CDR3 loop is CASAGGAAAKNTQYF. Here the CDR3 DNA reads TGCGCCAGCGCGGGGGGTGCGGCAGCGAAAAACACGCAGTATTTT.

This clonotype was observed a single time. The chain combines TRBV27 with TRBJ2-7; TRBD2 matches 10 bases. V shed 6 bases, J shed 3 bases, and the junction held 8 bases outside the gene matches. Germline assignment: CDR1 MNHEY and CDR2 SMNVEV (reference sequence). The CDR3 loop spans 15 amino acids. The CDR3 nucleotides read TGTGCCAGCAGCCAGGGAGCGGGAGGGGTCTACGAGCAGTACTTC. Translation gives CASSQGAGGVYEQYF.

In its sample, this clonotype was seen a few times. V and J are TRBV7-6 and TRBJ2-1; the D gene is possibly TRBD1 (6 bases). The J call may be wrong; the DNA end is better matched by TRBJ2-7. The CDR3 totals 14 residues. CDR1 and CDR2 (germline): SGHVS, FNYEAQ. CDR3 nucleotide sequence: TGTGCCAGCAGCTTAAGGGGGAGCTCGAGTGAGCAGTACTTC. Protein: CASSLRGSSSEQYF.

V and J are TRBV27 and TRBJ2-5, with D possibly being TRBD2 (6 bases). The CDR3 contains 15 residues. CDR1 MNHEY and CDR2 SMNVEV come from the germline V gene (reference sequence). With 2 bases removed from V and 4 bases from J, the gap between germline ends came to 14 bases. CDR3 amino acids: CASSLESGVGETQYF. CDR3 nucleotides: TGTGCCAGCAGTTTAGAATCGGGGGTGGGAGAGACCCAGTACTTC.

This clonotype was seen a single time. The J gene is TRBJ2-1, the V gene TRBV6-1; D possibly corresponds to TRBD2 (6 bases). The ends were cut back, 5 bases at V and 2 bases at J, with 10 bases in the middle. Germline CDR1 and CDR2: MNHNS and SASEGT. This CDR3 spans 14 amino acids. DNA for the CDR3: TGTGCCAGCAGTAATCGGGGGACCTACAATGAGCAGTTCTTC. Its translation: CASSNRGTYNEQFF.

Note on this clonotype: Here the CDR3 omits its conserved ending phenylalanine or tryptophan, so a read error is the likely source. Because the CDR3's place on the DNA is in doubt, the DNA is left out and the CDR3 is given as listed by TCRdb. V is TRBV7-6 and J is TRBJ2-1; no DNA check was done on the table's D call, TRBD1. Germline V lookup: CDR1 SGHVS, CDR2 FNYEAQ. With termini counted, the CDR3 has 22 amino acids. This chain's CDR3 is CASLAPKIRRRGLLLHPLGLRL.

This clonotype was observed at least ten times. V gene TRBV7-9 combines with J gene TRBJ2-3, with a tentative D call TRBD2 (6 bases). The CDR3 is 12 amino acids. Germline CDR1 SEHNR, CDR2 FQNEAQ (reference sequence). Trimming cost V 5 bases and J 11 bases, with 14 bases left between them. The CDR3 sequence is CASSQRRDGQYF. The DNA of the CDR3 is TGTGCCAGCAGCCAAAGGAGGGACGGGCAGTATTTT.

This chain connects TRBV10-3 to TRBJ2-2; 7 positions match TRBD1. Germline V gene sequence: CDR1 ENHRY, CDR2 SYGVKD. V dropped 6 bases and J dropped 0; count of bases not matched to a gene: 1. The CDR3 runs 14 residues. The CDR3 sequence is CAIRQGTNTGELFF. The CDR3 DNA is TGTGCCATCAGACAGGGGACGAACACCGGGGAGCTGTTTTTT.

V and J are TRBV7-2 and TRBJ2-4; tentative D call: TRBD2 (5 bases). Judging by the DNA end, TRBJ2-1 fits better; the J call may be wrong. Germline V CDR1 and CDR2: SGHTA, FQGNSA. CDR3 length: 14 residues. CDR3 bases: TGTGCCAGCAGCTTTCGACCCCGGGAAAATGAGCAGTTCTTC. The encoded protein is CASSFRPRENEQFF.

This clonotype has a single count. V is TRBV6-1 and J is TRBJ2-3; D is possibly TRBD2 (6 bases). The CDR3 extends over 16 amino acids. Germline V lookup: CDR1 MNHNS, CDR2 SASEGT. Trimming took 4 bases from V and 0 from J, leaving 14 bases between them. The CDR3 protein is CASSGIGTDSTDTQYF. DNA for the CDR3: TGTGCCAGCAGTGGTATCGGGACTGATAGCACAGATACGCAGTATTTT.

This clonotype was seen repeatedly, ten times or more. The rearrangement joins TRBV27 to TRBJ1-6; D possibly corresponds to TRBD1 (6 bases). Germline assignment: CDR1 MNHEY and CDR2 SMNVEV (reference sequence). The CDR3 has 15 amino acids. Deletions cut 2 bases from V and 10 bases from J, with 15 bases between. The CDR3 bases are TGTGCCAGCAGTTTAGGGGGCAGGGATCACTCACCCCTCCACTTT. Protein product: CASSLGGRDHSPLHF.

The chain couples TRBV6-1 to TRBJ2-2; D may be TRBD2 (7 bases). Germline loops: CDR1 MNHNS, CDR2 SASEGT. V dropped 7 bases and J dropped 7 bases, with 16 bases sitting between them. The length of the CDR3 is 14 residues. The CDR3 loop reads CASKGGGEGGELFF. CDR3 in DNA: TGTGCCAGCAAGGGGGGGGGGGAGGGCGGGGAGCTGTTTTTT.